The entry below describes one T cell receptor beta chain. As yet, its antigen is unknown. These data originate in a study of cytomegalovirus exposure and HLA in healthy donors. The study, taken as a whole, reports: Rarity held for most TCR sequences, but there were some public TCRs that occurred in many donors.

This CDR3 has 16 amino acids. The germline V gene encodes CDR1 SGHDT and CDR2 YYEEEE. The ends lost 0 bases at V and 1 base at J; junction bases unmatched: 5. The repertoire was sequenced with immunoSEQ multiplex PCR; TCRdb's copy has only in-frame clones and lacks some. The sample contains approximately 200,000 clones, around 83% of which appear only once. From the 120-subject validation cohort, which was separate from the approximately 700-subject first cohort, the donors were drawn. This receptor was identified in a woman in her twenties or thirties in good health and CMV-seropositive. Sequencing was performed on PBMCs. J is TRBJ2-7 and V is TRBV5-6; TRBD1 agrees at 9 bases. This chain's CDR3 is CASSLGAGTGSYEQYF. CDR3 nucleotide sequence: TGTGCCAGCAGCTTGGGGGCCGGGACAGGGTCCTACGAGCAGTACTTC.